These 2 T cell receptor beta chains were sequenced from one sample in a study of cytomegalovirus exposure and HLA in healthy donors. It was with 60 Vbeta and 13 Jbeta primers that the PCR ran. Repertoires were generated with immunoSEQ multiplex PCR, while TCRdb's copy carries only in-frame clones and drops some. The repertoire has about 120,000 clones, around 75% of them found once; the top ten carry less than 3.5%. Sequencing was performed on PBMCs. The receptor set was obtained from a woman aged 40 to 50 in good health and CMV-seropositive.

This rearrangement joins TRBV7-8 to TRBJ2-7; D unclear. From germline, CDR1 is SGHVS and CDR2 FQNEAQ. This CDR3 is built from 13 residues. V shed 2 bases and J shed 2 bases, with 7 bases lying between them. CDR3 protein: CASSLMAAYEQYF. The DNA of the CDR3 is TGTGCCAGCAGCTTAATGGCGGCCTACGAGCAGTACTTC.

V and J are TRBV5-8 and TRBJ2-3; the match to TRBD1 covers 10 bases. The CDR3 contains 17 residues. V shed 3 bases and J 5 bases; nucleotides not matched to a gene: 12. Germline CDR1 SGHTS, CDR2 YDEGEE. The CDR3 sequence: CASSSGSGGQGQDTQYF. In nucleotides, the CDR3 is TGTGCCAGCAGCTCCGGGAGTGGGGGACAGGGGCAAGATACGCAGTATTTT.